The 5 T cell receptor beta chains below were found in one sample sequenced in a study of T cells in women clearing cervical HPV infection. The assay was immunoSEQ multiplex PCR, and TCRdb's table has in-frame clones only and misses some. This sample contains 25,000 to 35,000 clones. Sequencing input: blood buffy coat. The source of these receptors is a woman between 18 and 70 years old with a cervical HPV16 infection that either progressed to CIN3+ or cleared (not recorded which).

With respect to this clone: Other DNA sequences from this sample encode an identical CDR3 as well. Partial CDR3 DNA: TGTGCCAGTAGTAGACTAGCGGGACTAAATGAG. This translates into CASSRLAGLNE. The entire CDR3 reads CASSRLAGLNEQFF. The rearrangement joins TRBV19 to TRBJ2-1, with 11 nucleotides matching TRBD2. From the germline J gene comes the end of the CDR3, since the read stops 3 residues before it. The CDR3 is 14 amino acids. Germline CDR1 LNHDA, CDR2 SQIVND (reference sequence). V trimming: 4 bases; J trimming: 7 bases; junction bases outside the gene matches: 3.

Regarding this clone: The read terminates 3 residues ahead of where the CDR3 ends, so the germline J gene completes it. This chain uses TRBV6-2 or TRBV6-3 with TRBJ1-6; TRBD1 agrees at 7 bases. The length of the CDR3 is 15 residues. V gave up 6 bases and J gave up 7 bases; unmatched junction bases: 9. Germline assignment: CDR1 MNHEY and CDR2 SVGEGT. Partial CDR3 DNA: TGTGCCAGCAGCCGAAGACAGGGTATAAATTCACCC. Encoded protein: CASSRRQGINSP. The CDR3, in full, reads CASSRRQGINSPLHF.

Points on this clone: The sequence runs out 3 residues before the end of the CDR3; the remainder is reconstructed from the germline J gene. This chain joins TRBV6-2 or TRBV6-3 and TRBJ1-5; no reliable D call. The germline V gene has CDR1 MNHEY and CDR2 SVGEGT. The CDR3 is 14 residues long. The V end was cut by 5 bases, the J end by 6 bases, with 14 bases between. CDR3 residues: CASSSSFTGQPQHF. The sequenced CDR3 bases are TGTGCCAGCAGTAGTTCCTTCACGGGTCAGCCC.

Comments on this clone: The junction departs from the called germline gene at one end, perhaps through a read error. Read data end 3 residues before the CDR3 end; the end is taken from the germline J gene. Other DNA sequences of this sample code for an identical CDR3. The chain couples TRBV19 to TRBJ1-3; 8 positions agree with TRBD1. Per the germline V gene, CDR1 is LNHDA and CDR2 is SQIVND (reference sequence). The CDR3 has 13 residues. The sequenced CDR3 bases are TGTGCCAGTAGGGACAGGGCTTCTAACACA. Residues: CASRDRASNT. The full CDR3 sequence reads CASRDRASNTIYF.

With respect to this clone: The read ends 3 residues shy of where the CDR3 ends; the end is completed using the germline J gene. The rearrangement links TRBV29-1 to TRBJ2-1; D is undetermined. CDR1 and CDR2 (germline): SQVTM, ANQGSEA. The CDR3 sequence is 15 residues long. The V end lost 4 bases, the J end lost 0 bases, and 13 bases lay between the germline ends. CDR3 DNA, as far as it was read: TGCAGCGTTGCGTCTGGAGCTAGCTCCTACAATGAG. Protein: CSVASGASSYNE. The whole CDR3 is CSVASGASSYNEQFF.